This TCR beta chain was recovered during a study of cytomegalovirus exposure and HLA in healthy donors. The CDR3 has 15 residues. V dropped 5 bases and J dropped 4 bases, with 15 bases sitting between them. Germline loops: CDR1 SGHTA, CDR2 FQGTGA. Primers: 60 Vbeta forward and 13 Jbeta reverse. Data came from immunoSEQ multiplex PCR; TCRdb stores just in-frame clones and leaves some out. This sample has around 110,000 clones, with roughly 69% found just once. On this clone itself: The antigen remains unidentified.

The study's findings and limits: HLA alleles were associated with around 17,000 TCR beta sequences in a later analysis at 0.05 false discovery rate. More clonal expansion characterized HLA-associated TCR beta chains than equally common others in a later analysis. Later analysis showed most CMV-associated TCR beta chains appearing HLA-restricted. A link between a missense DCLRE1C variant and TCR beta V- and J-gene trimming emerged from a later analysis.

Input material: PBMCs. This receptor was obtained from a woman aged 40 to 55 in good health and CMV-seropositive. V and J are TRBV7-3 and TRBJ1-3; D not resolved. CDR3 sequence (DNA): TGTGCCAGCAGCCCCGCCCTAAGCTGGGGAAACACCATATATTTT. Translation gives CASSPALSWGNTIYF.